This TCR beta chain was obtained from a study of T cells expressing NK-cell markers. Germline V gene sequence: CDR1 SNHLY, CDR2 FYNNEI. This CDR3 region has 12 residues. From the 5' RACE reads, TCRdb lists one entry per CDR3 protein and no DNA. The sample data list 150,000 or so distinct CDR3 sequences. Study-level points and caveats: CD8+ T cells in more than five donors included dominant NKG2C+ clonotypes at roughly 1.0-7.5%.

As to this clonotype: Its antigen is unidentified.

The gene calls are TRBV2 and TRBJ2-1; checking the TCRdb D call of TRBD2 is not possible without DNA. The specimen sequenced was blood T cells: a sorted CD56 or NKG2C T cell subset, CD4+ or CD8+ T cells, or bulk PBMC T cells (not recorded which). The clonotype was recovered from a woman aged 18-70 years in good health. CDR3: CASSPAPREQFF.